Sequencing of this T cell receptor beta chain was carried out in a study of blood T cell repertoires in COVID-19. Study details: Samples taken during acute and convalescent COVID-19 were collected in the United States, Italy and Spain.

Authors' data handling: Reference gene primer amplification gave estimated nucleated cell counts. Some clones are missing from TCRdb's copy, which holds only in-frame ones; the method was immunoSEQ multiplex PCR. Clone size and the V and J calls come from that table; the DNA yielded D and trimming. Here the sample spans 150,000 to 200,000 clones, over 80% being singletons. Between the trimmed V and J ends, which lost 4 bases and 3 bases, there was a span of 16 bases. Germline loops: CDR1 MGHRA, CDR2 YSYEKL. The CDR3 runs to 16 residues. The sequenced material came from PBMCs or T cells enriched from blood (not recorded which). The rearrangement joins TRBV4-1 to TRBJ2-1; TRBD2 is a possible D gene (5 bases). The TCR sequence derives from a woman aged 55-70 years who had recovered from COVID-19. The CDR3 DNA reads as TGCGCCAGCAGCCTAAATCCTCGGGGAGTCTACAATGAGCAGTTCTTC. Protein product: CASSLNPRGVYNEQFF.